This TCR beta chain is drawn from a study of OX40 agonist ivuxolimab in advanced cancers. Turning to the overall study: Ivuxolimab was a fully human IgG2 agonistic monoclonal antibody targeting the costimulatory receptor OX40 (CD134). Of the 50 or so patients in dose escalation, about 20 had hepatocellular carcinoma, around 15 had melanoma, 9 had renal cell carcinoma and 9 had head and neck cancer. Intravenous ivuxolimab was administered to patients every 2 weeks at six dose levels: 0.01, 0.1, 0.3, 1.5, 3 and 10 mg/kg. Partial responses occurred in three dose-escalation patients: two with cutaneous melanoma and one with hepatocellular carcinoma. Prior anti-PD-1, anti-PD-L1 or anti-CTLA-4 therapy was permitted, and 30% to 45% of dose-escalation patients had received checkpoint inhibitors. In the dose-escalation cohort, roughly 80% of patients were male, and the mean age was about 55 years, with a range of roughly 20 to 80. The paper reports the monotherapy dose-escalation portion (N of about 51 patients) of the phase I ivuxolimab trial. Peripheral TCRbeta sequencing aimed to test whether ivuxolimab altered TCR sequence diversity and caused clonal T-cell expansion. Broad study findings and their caveats: At doses from 0.1 to 3.0 mg/kg, clonal expansion was seen in both CD4+ and CD8+ blood T cells between baseline and week 6. Antigen specificity was not determined for the clonally expanded peripheral T cells. Low levels of normalized T-cell clonal expansion were also shown by some nonresponding patients. Partial responders in the 0.1-3.0 mg/kg groups had among the lowest normalized peripheral clonal expansion, especially among CD8+ T cells. On average, CD8+ T cells showed more expanded clones than CD4+ T cells after ivuxolimab.

With respect to this clone: Its specific antigen is unknown. Qualities for individual bases were not recorded, and no much larger clone is one base off.

In the germline V gene (reference sequence), CDR1 corresponds to PRHDT and CDR2 to FYEKMQ. Trimming takes 3 bases from V and 1 base from J, and the germline ends sit 10 bases apart. CDR3 length: 15 amino acids, cysteine to phenylalanine. CDR3 DNA is the only sequence kept; it has 45 bases, read in frame from the first base. To sequence the TCRbeta CDR3 region, genomic DNA was isolated from the sorted cells. TCRbeta CDR3 regions were sequenced using the immunoSEQ Assay. Entries here come from immuneACCESS through TCRdb and include only in-frame sequences with V and J called. Some clones fail to appear in such tables; in the studies checked, an unresolved V gene covers under half of the shortfall, and the cause of the remainder is unknown. The sample table records around 47,000 clones; more than 80% of these occur just once. The ten largest account for about 15% of the sample. Patients with a history of autoimmune disease or receiving systemic immunosuppression were excluded from the trial. In every dose cohort, peripheral blood was drawn for TCR sequencing at baseline, cycle 4 day 1, and cycle 7 day 1. The samples were taken from a phase I, first-in-human, multicenter, open-label dose-escalation trial of ivuxolimab. Adults with locally advanced or metastatic melanoma, renal cell carcinoma, hepatocellular carcinoma or head and neck squamous cell carcinoma were enrolled in the trial. Before TCR sequencing, CD4+ and CD8+ T cells were separately sorted from peripheral blood.

The input for sequencing was CD4+ or CD8+ T cells sorted from blood, taken in a trial of the OX40 agonist ivuxolimab. Recombination connected TRBV13 to TRBJ2-1, with the D segment possibly TRBD1 or TRBD2, each aligning over 5 bases. This TCR was recovered from an adult with an advanced solid tumor such as melanoma, head and neck, liver or kidney cancer. The CDR3: CASSLGDSSYNEQFF. The DNA sequence is TGTGCCAGCAGCTTGGGAGACAGTTCCTACAATGAGCAGTTCTTC.